The clone carrying this TCR beta chain occurred a few times. Its antigen remains unidentified. Here the CDR3 omits its conserved ending phenylalanine or tryptophan, so a read error is the likely source. With around 520 ng total RNA as template and a constant-region primer, TCR beta cDNA was made. Slightly modified ARM-PCR served as the procedure for the TCR beta libraries. These libraries came from three rounds of nested multiplex PCR. Running 10 cycles apiece, the first two PCR rounds relied on TRBV1-TRBV30 forward primers together with a C-beta reverse primer. TCRdb called the multiplex PCR reads again in MiXCR, with one record for every CDR3 protein. Here the sample spans 100,000 to 150,000 distinct CDR3 sequences, 64% being singletons. DNA and RNA were both co-extracted from approximately 20-30 mg of bulk tissue that had not been sorted. The sample belongs to a study of tumor-infiltrating lymphocytes in primary liver carcinoma. Whole-study results and caveats: It was in tumors, not blood, that the top-250-clone fraction was significantly higher (p = 0.039).

CDR1 MGHRA and CDR2 YSYEKL come from the germline V gene. The CDR3 spans 12 residues. Sequencing was done on a sample of liver tumor tissue from sampling region 3. Subset: tumor region T3, left-lateral pole. This clonotype was obtained from a woman in her sixties with primary liver carcinoma and hepatitis B virus infection. The V and J genes are TRBV4-1 and TRBJ1-1; D uncertain. Written as DNA, the CDR3 is TGCGCCAGCAGCCAACGGAACACTGAGGCTTTCCTT. Amino acid sequence: CASSQRNTEAFL.